The 30 T cell receptor beta chains presented below share a single source sample, sequenced in a study of T-cell memory formation after mild COVID-19. One entry per CDR3 protein, called by TCRdb with MiXCR from the 5' RACE reads. The data show around 190,000 distinct CDR3 sequences, around a sixth seen once. Sequenced: PBMCs or a T cell subset sorted from them (not recorded which). Every receptor here comes from a man aged 18 to 30 who had mild COVID-19 (a few samples of this study predate the infection). Cell type and time point are not known.

V and J are TRBV4-2 and TRBJ1-1; D might be TRBD1 (5 bases). Trimming removed 1 base from V and 7 bases from J, with 19 bases in between. Germline V gene sequence: CDR1 LGHNA, CDR2 YNFKEQ. The CDR3 spans 16 residues. CDR3 coding DNA: TGTGCCAGCAGCCAAGGGTCCGGCAGGGTAAGGCATGAAGCTTTCTTT. This gives the protein CASSQGSGRVRHEAFF.

This clonotype showed up just a few times. V is TRBV4-2 and J is TRBJ2-7, with D possibly being TRBD1 (6 bases). The CDR3 totals 16 residues. Deletions cut 7 bases from V and 2 bases from J, with 21 bases between. Germline V gene lookup returns CDR1 LGHNA and CDR2 YNFKEQ. The CDR3 DNA is TGTGCCAGCACACAAGGGGGAGCAGGGACCCCCTACGAGCAGTACTTC. It codes for CASTQGGAGTPYEQYF.

This clonotype has a handful of counts. The chain is built from TRBV4-3 and TRBJ1-5, with TRBD1 as a possible D gene (6 bases). The CDR3 extends over 17 amino acids. Trimming stripped 0 bases from V and 2 bases from J, with 14 bases between. CDR1 is LGHNA, CDR2 YSLEER, per germline. The CDR3 region is CASSQEKPRGGNQPQHF. The CDR3 region has the DNA TGCGCCAGCAGCCAAGAGAAGCCCAGGGGAGGCAATCAGCCCCAGCATTTT.

The chain has TRBV12-3 or TRBV12-4 and TRBJ2-1, with TRBD2 as a possible D gene (6 bases). The CDR3 length is 16 residues. Trimming pared 1 base from V and 9 bases from J, leaving 19 bases between. The CDR3 protein is CASSLEGLRLPREQFF. CDR3 nucleotide sequence: TGTGCCAGCAGTTTAGAGGGACTCAGGCTTCCCCGTGAGCAGTTCTTC.

The chain joins TRBV20-1 to TRBJ1-6, with D uncertain. Trimming left V 1 base short and J 6 bases short, with 13 bases between. Germline lookup yields CDR1 DFQATT and CDR2 SNEGSKA (reference sequence). This CDR3 has 15 amino acids. Here the CDR3 DNA reads TGCAGTGCTAGAGTTGTGGCCTCGGGTAATTCACCCCTCCACTTT. It codes for CSARVVASGNSPLHF.

This clonotype was observed a few times. V gene TRBV27 combines with J gene TRBJ1-6; 7 bases align to TRBD1. Germline trimming cut 5 bases from V and 3 bases from J; bases unmatched to any gene: 13. This CDR3 has 18 amino acids. Germline loops: CDR1 MNHEY, CDR2 SMNVEV (reference sequence). The CDR3 bases are TGTGCCAGCAGTACAGGGGCGTCTCCGTCCGTCTATAATTCACCCCTCCACTTT. Amino acids: CASSTGASPSVYNSPLHF.

This clonotype has just a few counts. The chain is built from TRBV27 and TRBJ2-4; TRBD1 is a possible D gene (6 bases). The germline V gene encodes CDR1 MNHEY and CDR2 SMNVEV (reference sequence). Trimming removed 5 bases at V and 0 bases at J, with 17 bases between. The CDR3 has 17 residues. For the CDR3, the DNA is TGTGCCAGCAGTCCCCGTTGGCAGGGGCTAGCCAAAAACATTCAGTACTTC. Protein product: CASSPRWQGLAKNIQYF.

This clonotype was counted a few times. This rearrangement joins TRBV7-9 to TRBJ1-2; 8 positions match TRBD1. The CDR3 has 15 amino acids. CDR1 SEHNR and CDR2 FQNEAQ come from the germline V gene (reference sequence). V lost 6 bases, J lost 4 bases, and 10 bases stayed unmatched. CDR3 bases: TGTGCCAGCAGTCGGCAGGACAGGGCGGTCTATGGCTACACCTTC. Its protein is CASSRQDRAVYGYTF.

This clonotype was observed a few times. The gene calls are TRBV6-5 and TRBJ2-1; tentative D call: TRBD2 (5 bases). Germline CDR1 and CDR2: MNHEY and SVGAGI. Trimming stripped 3 bases from V and 12 bases from J, with 9 bases between. The CDR3 spans 11 residues. The CDR3 reads CASSYEGRQFF. CDR3 DNA: TGTGCCAGCAGTTATGAAGGGAGGCAGTTCTTC.

J is TRBJ2-7 and V is TRBV9; D is unresolved. The germline V gene encodes CDR1 SGDLS and CDR2 YYNGEE. CDR3 length: 13 residues. The germline V and J ends were trimmed by 0 bases and 3 bases, with 7 bases remaining between them. The CDR3 nucleotides are TGTGCCAGCAGCGTAGAACCAGACTACGAGCAGTACTTC. Its protein product is CASSVEPDYEQYF.

V and J are TRBV12-3 or TRBV12-4 and TRBJ2-4; D is undetermined. V was cut by 3 bases and J by 6 bases, with 12 bases left in between. This CDR3 region has 14 residues. CDR3 sequence reads: CASSLDVTGNIQYF. The CDR3 DNA reads as TGTGCCAGCAGTTTGGACGTCACGGGAAACATTCAGTACTTC.

This clonotype appeared a few times. The CDR3: CAGRGGAGTEAFF. The CDR3 nucleotides read TGTGCCGGACGGGGGGGCGCGGGCACTGAAGCTTTCTTT. This chain uses TRBV28 with TRBJ1-1, with D possibly being TRBD1 (6 bases). Trimming cost V 11 bases and J 4 bases, with 17 bases left between them. The CDR3 sequence is 13 residues long. The V gene's germline CDR1 is MDHEN and CDR2 SYDVKM.

This clonotype was found a few times. This chain joins TRBV12-3 or TRBV12-4 and TRBJ2-2; 7 bases line up with TRBD1. J was trimmed by 3 bases and V by 6 bases; bases with no gene match: 7. There are 15 residues in the CDR3. DNA for the CDR3: TGTGCCAGCAGACTGGGACAGAGAGACACCGGGGAGCTGTTTTTT. Its translation: CASRLGQRDTGELFF.

This clonotype was recorded a few times. The rearrangement links TRBV5-1 to TRBJ2-1; no definite D call. The length of the CDR3 is 14 residues. Germline CDR1 reads SGHRS; CDR2 reads YFSETQ. Trimming took 0 bases from V and 6 from J, leaving 10 bases between them. The CDR3 reads CASSLVSSPNEQFF. Written as DNA, the CDR3 is TGCGCCAGCAGCTTGGTTTCCAGTCCCAATGAGCAGTTCTTC.

The table lists this clonotype with a few counts. The chain uses TRBV6-2 or TRBV6-3 and TRBJ2-7, with 8 bases fitting TRBD2. From germline, CDR1 is MNHEY and CDR2 SVGEGT. This CDR3 is 15 amino acids long. V dropped 4 bases and J dropped 0; count of bases not matched to a gene: 5. As DNA, the CDR3 is TGTGCCAGCAGTTTAGCGGGGAGGAGCTCCTACGAGCAGTACGTC. Amino acid sequence: CASSLAGRSSYEQYV.

Ten or more counts support this clonotype. The chain joins TRBV5-1 to TRBJ2-5, with D possibly being TRBD1 (6 bases). V was trimmed by 7 bases and J by 2 bases, leaving 12 bases between them. Germline CDR1 SGHRS, CDR2 YFSETQ. This CDR3 contains 13 residues. This CDR3 reads CASRRTAQETQYF. As DNA, the CDR3 is TGCGCCAGCCGCAGGACAGCTCAAGAGACCCAGTACTTC.

The genes are TRBV9 and TRBJ1-2, with no clear D. The CDR3 consists of 12 residues. Germline CDR1 reads SGDLS; CDR2 reads YYNGEE. V gave up 4 bases and J gave up 4 bases, with 8 bases separating them. CDR3 nucleotides: TGTGCCAGCAGCCCCGGACTCTATGGCTACACCTTC. Its protein is CASSPGLYGYTF.

This chain connects TRBV9 to TRBJ1-1, with D hard to call. V lost 0 bases and J lost 1, with 13 bases in between. The CDR3 sequence is 16 residues long. Germline-derived CDR1 and CDR2 are SGDLS and YYNGEE. The CDR3, as DNA: TGTGCCAGCAGCGTAGGGGGAACCTTCGGGAACACTGAAGCTTTCTTT. It specifies CASSVGGTFGNTEAFF.

The chain combines TRBV5-1 with TRBJ2-1; possible D gene TRBD2, 5 bases. The germline CDR1 and CDR2 sequences are SGHRS and YFSETQ. V gave up 0 bases and J gave up 8 bases, with 12 bases separating them. The CDR3 runs to 14 residues. The CDR3 loop reads CASSLVGVGDEQFF. In DNA form, the CDR3 reads TGCGCCAGCAGCTTGGTCGGGGTTGGGGATGAGCAGTTCTTC. The full variable domain, with the rest looked up from reference TRBV5-1 and TRBJ2-1, is KAGVTQTPRYLIKTRGQQVTLSCSPISGHRSVSWYQQTPGQGLQFLFEYFSETQRNKGNFPGRFSGRQFSNSRSEMNVSTLELGDSALYLCASSLVGVGDEQFFGPGTRLTVL.

This clonotype was picked up a small number of times. The rearrangement uses TRBV20-1 and TRBJ2-5, with D perhaps matching TRBD1 (5 bases). CDR1 is DFQATT and CDR2 is SNEGSKA in the germline V gene (reference sequence). V was pared by 6 bases and J by 2 bases, with 13 bases between. The CDR3 consists of 13 residues. DNA for the CDR3: TGCAGTGCGACCCCGGACACTCAAGAGACCCAGTACTTC. Translating gives CSATPDTQETQYF.

This clonotype was detected only a few times. CDR3 sequence: CASSSSTGTGFTQYF. Written as DNA, the CDR3 is TGTGCCAGCAGCAGCAGTACCGGGACAGGGTTTACCCAGTACTTC. V gene TRBV7-3 combines with J gene TRBJ2-5; TRBD1 matches 9 bases. J lost 8 bases, V lost 5 bases, and 12 bases had no gene match. In germline, CDR1 is SGHTA, CDR2 FQGTGA. The CDR3 is made up of 15 amino acids.

The chain carries TRBV5-5 and TRBJ1-1; tentative D call: TRBD1 (5 bases). The V gene's germline CDR1 is SGHKS and CDR2 YYEKEE (reference sequence). The length of the CDR3 is 16 residues. Trimming removed 3 bases from V and 0 bases from J, with 15 bases in between. CDR3 region: CASSSELTALNTEAFF. CDR3 nucleotide sequence: TGTGCCAGCAGCTCCGAACTGACAGCATTGAACACTGAAGCTTTCTTT.

There are a few counts of this clonotype. The chain employs TRBV5-1 and TRBJ2-3, with D possibly being TRBD1 (6 bases). The CDR3 spans 14 residues. V lost 4 bases and J 6 bases, leaving 15 bases between the germline ends. Germline V gives CDR1 SGHRS, CDR2 YFSETQ. The CDR3 DNA reads TGCGCCAGCAGCCTGTGGGGGCCAGGGGATACGCAGTATTTT. Its translation is CASSLWGPGDTQYF.

V usage is TRBV6-1 and J usage is TRBJ1-4; 10 bases match TRBD1. CDR1 MNHNS and CDR2 SASEGT come from the germline V gene. Trimming took 5 bases from V and 8 from J; bases not matched to a gene: 17. This CDR3 has 18 residues. For the CDR3, the DNA is TGTGCCAGCAGTCTCTCCGGGACAGGGGCCCGCGAAGGGGAAAAACTGTTTTTT. It is translated as CASSLSGTGAREGEKLFF.

The table lists this clonotype with many counts. The CDR3 DNA is TGCAGTGCTAGTTCGTCCGGGGGCGCGGACACCATATATTTT. It specifies CSASSSGGADTIYF. The rearrangement uses TRBV20-1 and TRBJ1-3, with D possibly being TRBD1 (6 bases). Trimming stripped 3 bases from V and 8 bases from J, with 17 bases between. The CDR3 totals 14 residues. Germline assignment: CDR1 DFQATT and CDR2 SNEGSKA (reference sequence).

The CDR3, as DNA: TGCGCCAGCACCCCGCTCGTACAGGGCGCCGGGCAGTACTTC. Translated: CASTPLVQGAGQYF. The chain couples TRBV10-2 to TRBJ2-7; possible D gene TRBD1, 6 bases. CDR1 WSHSY and CDR2 SAAADI come from the germline V gene. With 7 bases removed from V and 9 bases from J, the gap between germline ends came to 22 bases. The CDR3 length is 14 residues.

There are a few counts of this clonotype. The J gene is TRBJ2-7, the V gene TRBV28, with 9 bases matching TRBD1. Trimming at V came to 6 bases and at J to 5 bases, leaving 11 bases not matched to a gene. This CDR3 region has 15 residues. Germline CDR1 MDHEN, CDR2 SYDVKM. The CDR3 spells CASSPSRDRVNEQYV. In nucleotides, the CDR3 is TGTGCCAGCAGCCCTTCCCGGGACAGGGTCAACGAGCAGTACGTC.

The DNA of the CDR3 is TGTGCCAGCAGCATCCCGGGACGCTCAGAGCAGTACTTC. This sequence encodes CASSIPGRSEQYF. V and J are TRBV7-8 and TRBJ2-7; D may be TRBD1 or TRBD2 (5 bases each). CDR3 length: 13 residues. Trimming pared 5 bases from V and 7 bases from J, leaving 15 bases between. CDR1 SGHVS and CDR2 FQNEAQ come from the germline V gene.

This clonotype was found a few times. This chain uses TRBV24-1 with TRBJ2-3; maybe TRBD2 (6 bases). Germline loops: CDR1 KGHDR, CDR2 SFDVKD. The CDR3 is 18 residues long. Trimming took off 3 bases at V and 4 bases at J, with 22 bases between the two ends. In nucleotides, the CDR3 is TGTGCCACCAGTGATAGGGCAGGGAGGAGTGATGAGGCAGATACGCAGTATTTT. This encodes CATSDRAGRSDEADTQYF.

A few counts support this clonotype. The chain is built from TRBV20-1 and TRBJ1-5; weak D call: TRBD1 (5 bases). The germline V and J ends were trimmed by 2 bases and 6 bases, with 11 bases remaining between them. CDR1 and CDR2 (germline): DFQATT, SNEGSKA (reference sequence). This CDR3 is 13 amino acids long. The CDR3 region has the DNA TGCAGTGCTAGACAGGGTTTCATTCAGCCCCAGCATTTT. Encoded protein: CSARQGFIQPQHF.